This is a list of T cell receptor beta chains from one sample in a study of CD8 T cells in Susac syndrome. TCRdb passed the immunoSEQ multiplex PCR reads through MiXCR, listing each CDR3 protein once. The data hold fewer than 200,000 distinct CDR3 sequences, with approximately 94% observed a single time. The sample was CD4+ T cells from PBMCs. The receptors originated from a human donor in good health. Each CDR3 is given with its conserved first and last residue. A D gene is named only where the DNA matches it firmly. The size entry is marked missing in some rows and otherwise reads once, few, many or a size class.

j_gene | v_gene | abundance | d_gene | CDR3aa | CDR3nt
TRBJ2-7 | TRBV7-3 | - | TRBD2 | CASSLRGTSGYEQYF | TGTGCCAGCAGCTTAAGGGGGACTAGCGGTTACGAGCAGTACTTC
TRBJ2-7 | TRBV20-1 | - | TRBD2 | CSARTSASYEQYF | TGCAGTGCTAGGACTAGCGCTTCCTACGAGCAGTACTTC
TRBJ2-4 | TRBV3-1 | - | - | CASSQGGAKNIQYF | TGTGCCAGCAGCCAAGGTGGAGCCAAAAACATTCAGTACTTC
TRBJ2-3 | TRBV20-1 | - | TRBD2 | CSCDASGRGGDTQYF | TGCAGTTGTGATGCTAGCGGGAGGGGGGGAGATACGCAGTATTTT
TRBJ1-1 | TRBV6-2/TRBV6-3 | few | - | CASSYSDRNTEAFF | TGTGCCAGCAGTTACTCGGACAGGAACACTGAAGCTTTCTTT
TRBJ2-7 | TRBV30 | - | - | CAWSVTGTLGYEQYF | TGTGCCTGGAGTGTAACCGGGACGCTTGGCTACGAGCAGTACTTC
TRBJ2-1 | TRBV30 | - | - | CAWRPQGDEQFF | TGTGCCTGGCGTCCCCAGGGAGATGAGCAGTTCTTC
TRBJ2-3 | TRBV3-1 | - | TRBD1 | CASSWGQGVADTQYF | TGTGCCAGCAGCTGGGGACAGGGGGTTGCAGATACGCAGTATTTT
TRBJ2-2 | TRBV4-3 | - | TRBD1 | CASSQDIRTGNTGELFF | TGCGCCAGCAGCCAAGATATCCGGACAGGGAACACCGGGGAGCTGTTTTTT
TRBJ1-1 | TRBV6-2/TRBV6-3 | - | - | CASSARMNTEAFF | TGTGCCAGCAGCGCAAGAATGAACACTGAAGCTTTCTTT
TRBJ1-2 | TRBV5-6 | - | - | CASSLNNPHGYTF | TGTGCCAGCAGCTTGAACAATCCTCATGGCTACACCTTC
TRBJ2-7 | TRBV20-1 | once | - | CSPSQAGLSYEQYF | TGCAGTCCGAGCCAGGCAGGGCTTTCCTACGAGCAGTACTTC
TRBJ1-3 | TRBV29-1 | - | TRBD1 | CATTGTASGNTIYF | TGCGCGACAACAGGGACAGCGTCTGGAAACACCATATATTTT
TRBJ2-7 | TRBV2 | - | - | CASNGQLNYEQYF | TGTGCCAGCAACGGACAGTTAAACTACGAGCAGTACTTC
TRBJ2-5 | TRBV7-4 | - | TRBD2 | CASGSSGSILETQYF | TGTGCCAGCGGATCTAGCGGGAGTATATTGGAGACCCAGTACTTC
TRBJ2-5 | TRBV29-1 | once | - | CSAYRVQETQYF | TGCAGCGCGTACCGGGTCCAAGAGACCCAGTACTTC
TRBJ2-3 | TRBV20-1 | once | - | CSARSDRSGTDTQYF | TGCAGTGCTAGATCAGACAGGTCTGGCACAGATACGCAGTATTTT
TRBJ2-1 | TRBV6-6 | once | - | CAGGPYNEQFF | TGTGCCGGGGGCCCCTACAATGAGCAGTTCTTC
TRBJ2-4 | TRBV30 | - | - | CAFYEDGIQYF | TGTGCCTTCTACGAGGACGGCATTCAGTACTTC
TRBJ2-5 | TRBV25-1 | - | - | CASSEPGRIETQYF | TGTGCCAGCAGTGAACCCGGCAGGATAGAGACCCAGTACTTC
TRBJ2-3 | TRBV18 | - | TRBD2 | CASSREAGARDTQYF | TGTGCCAGCTCACGGGAGGCGGGAGCGAGAGATACGCAGTATTTT
TRBJ2-2 | TRBV9 | - | - | CASSVEIGHGELFF | TGTGCCAGCAGCGTAGAGATCGGTCACGGGGAGCTGTTTTTT
TRBJ1-5 | TRBV7-2 | - | - | CASSLVPGSNQPQHF | TGTGCCAGCAGCTTAGTTCCGGGTAGCAATCAGCCCCAGCATTTT
TRBJ2-7 | TRBV30 | - | - | CAWSVALYYEQYF | TGTGCCTGGAGTGTAGCCTTATACTACGAGCAGTACTTC
TRBJ2-1 | TRBV4-3 | - | - | CASSHPSRPEQFF | TGCGCCAGCAGCCACCCGAGCCGTCCTGAGCAGTTCTTC
TRBJ1-1 | TRBV30 | - | - | CAWSVSPKAFF | TGTGCCTGGAGTGTATCCCCCAAAGCTTTCTTT
TRBJ1-2 | TRBV29-1 | - | - | CSVDAGSLYGYTF | TGCAGCGTTGACGCGGGCAGCCTCTATGGCTACACCTTC
TRBJ1-5 | TRBV6-5 | - | - | CASSYSISNQPQHF | TGTGCCAGCAGTTACTCGATTAGCAATCAGCCCCAGCATTTT
TRBJ2-5 | TRBV3-1 | - | - | CASSQELSTRETQYF | TGTGCCAGCAGCCAAGAATTGTCCACTCGAGAGACCCAGTACTTC
TRBJ2-3 | TRBV29-1 | - | TRBD2 | CSVDRDYGTDTQYF | TGCAGCGTTGATAGGGACTACGGCACAGATACGCAGTATTTT
TRBJ2-1 | TRBV6-6 | - | - | CASSMSGIRNNEQFF | TGTGCCAGCAGTATGTCCGGGATTAGGAACAATGAGCAGTTCTTC
TRBJ2-4 | TRBV7-7 | - | - | CASSFLRTWGVCDIQYF | TGTGCTAGCAGCTTTCTACGGACGTGGGGGGTGTGTGACATTCAGTACTTC
TRBJ2-5 | TRBV7-2 | - | TRBD2 | CASSPSGSGETQYF | TGTGCCAGCAGCCCAAGCGGGAGTGGAGAGACCCAGTACTTC
TRBJ2-1 | TRBV20-1 | - | TRBD2 | CSARRTSGSYNEQFF | TGCAGTGCCCGAAGGACTAGCGGCTCCTACAATGAGCAGTTCTTC
TRBJ2-5 | TRBV6-5 | - | TRBD2 | CASSYEGLGSAQYF | TGTGCCAGCAGTTACGAGGGACTAGGATCGGCCCAGTACTTC
TRBJ2-7 | TRBV18 | - | TRBD2 | CASSRASGSHPYEQYF | TGTGCCAGCTCACGGGCTAGCGGGAGTCATCCCTACGAGCAGTACTTC
TRBJ2-4 | TRBV7-2 | - | - | CASSLVAGARDIQYF | TGTGCCAGCAGCTTAGTGGCAGGGGCTAGGGACATTCAGTACTTC
TRBJ2-5 | TRBV29-1 | - | TRBD1 | CSVTQGVGETQYF | TGCAGCGTTACTCAGGGGGTGGGTGAGACCCAGTACTTC
TRBJ1-1 | TRBV7-2 | - | - | CASSSTGGNTEAFF | TGTGCCAGCAGCTCGACCGGGGGCAATACTGAAGCTTTCTTT
TRBJ1-2 | TRBV27 | - | TRBD1 | CASRPEGQGFYGYTF | TGTGCCAGCAGACCTGAGGGACAGGGGTTCTATGGCTACACCTTC